Shown below are 29 T cell receptor beta chains from a single sample sequenced in a study of T cell responses to AZD1222 COVID-19 vaccine. Some clones are missing from TCRdb's copy, which holds only in-frame ones; the method was immunoSEQ multiplex PCR. The sample comprises fewer than 150,000 clones, 70% to 90% of which are singletons, and 1.9% rests with the top ten. The sequencing used peripheral blood, collected on day 0 of AZD1222 vaccination. The receptors derive from an adult in good health.

The chain employs TRBV5-1 and TRBJ1-1, with D perhaps matching TRBD1 (5 bases). V gave up 4 bases and J gave up 5 bases, with 18 bases separating them. The CDR3 is 15 amino acids. Germline V CDR1 and CDR2: SGHRS, YFSETQ. CDR3 nucleotide sequence: TGCGCCAGCAGCCTGGAGACTACAGGTGGGACTGAAGCTTTCTTT. As protein: CASSLETTGGTEAFF.

In this sample, this clone turned up once. The chain is built from TRBV11-2 and TRBJ2-7, with 9 bases identical to TRBD1. V shed 5 bases and J 6 bases; nucleotides not matched to a gene: 5. Per the germline V gene, CDR1 is SGHAT and CDR2 is FQNNGV. CDR3 length: 13 residues. For the CDR3, the DNA is TGTGCCAGCAGCCCGGGACAGGGCCGCGAGCAGTACTTC. This encodes CASSPGQGREQYF.

The rearrangement uses TRBV28 and TRBJ1-4; 7 bases are shared with TRBD1. J lost 8 bases, V lost 3 bases, and 9 bases had no gene match. Germline values: CDR1 MDHEN, CDR2 SYDVKM. This CDR3 spans 15 amino acids. The CDR3 region is CASSFKGAPGEKLFF. The CDR3 region has the DNA TGTGCCAGCAGTTTCAAGGGGGCGCCGGGCGAAAAACTGTTTTTT.

CDR3 DNA: TGTGCCAGCACGATCGGCGTAGGTTTAAATCAGCCCCAGCATTTT. Its translation is CASTIGVGLNQPQHF. The chain uses TRBV6-5 and TRBJ1-5; D uncertain. The CDR3 sequence is 15 residues long. V was shortened by 7 bases and J by 4 bases, with 17 bases between the two germline ends. CDR1 and CDR2 (germline): MNHEY, SVGAGI.

The chain is built from TRBV9 and TRBJ1-1; D may be TRBD1 (5 bases). The germline V gene has CDR1 SGDLS and CDR2 YYNGEE. The V end lost 0 bases, the J end lost 5 bases, and 17 bases lay between the germline ends. This CDR3 is 16 amino acids long. CDR3 region: CASSVATGGPVTEAFF. DNA for the CDR3: TGTGCCAGCAGCGTAGCTACTGGGGGACCGGTAACTGAAGCTTTCTTT.

The CDR3 DNA follows: TGTGCCAGCAGCTTGGAGCCAAAACCTAATAATTCACCCCTCCACTTT. It translates to CASSLEPKPNNSPLHF. The chain is built from TRBV5-4 and TRBJ1-6; no firm D call. Germline assignment: CDR1 SGHNT and CDR2 YYREEE (reference sequence). This CDR3 contains 16 residues. V was cut by 0 bases and J by 5 bases, with 12 bases left in between.

J is TRBJ2-2 and V is TRBV3-1 (or the pseudogene TRBV3-2); D is unresolved. V gave up 4 bases and J gave up 7 bases, with 10 bases separating them. The CDR3 loop spans 13 amino acids. CDR1 and CDR2 from the germline V gene are LGHDT and YNNKEL (reference sequence). The CDR3 coding sequence is TGTGCCAGCAGCCCCCTTGGGAACGGGGAGCTGTTTTTT. As protein: CASSPLGNGELFF.

The sample holds one count of this clone. This sequence joins TRBV3-1 (or the pseudogene TRBV3-2) and TRBJ2-4; D is undetermined. The CDR3 runs 13 residues. CDR1 is LGHDT, CDR2 YNNKEL, per germline (reference sequence). Trimming cost V 1 base and J 5 bases, with 6 bases left between them. The CDR3 here is CASSQVSENIQYF. CDR3 coding DNA: TGTGCCAGCAGCCAAGTCTCTGAAAACATTCAGTACTTC.

With regard to this clone: This may arise from a read error, as a much more abundant clone is one base away. V usage is TRBV28 and J usage is TRBJ2-2; D ambiguous. V was shortened by 3 bases and J by 1 base, with 0 bases between the two germline ends. This CDR3 contains 12 residues. Germline V lookup: CDR1 MDHEN, CDR2 SYDVKM. CDR3 sequence: CASSLNTGELFF. The CDR3 DNA follows: TGTGCCAGCAGTTTGAACACCGGGGAGCTGTTTTTT.

The chain recombines TRBV3-1 (or the pseudogene TRBV3-2) with TRBJ2-7; 12 bases agree with TRBD2. The CDR3 sequence is 16 residues long. Germline values: CDR1 LGHDT, CDR2 YNNKEL (reference sequence). Trimming removed 2 bases from V and 4 bases from J; junction bases left unmatched: 6. CDR3 loop: CASSQLTSGRIYEQYF. The CDR3 nucleotides read TGTGCCAGCAGCCAACTCACTAGCGGGAGGATATACGAGCAGTACTTC.

The chain joins TRBV3-1 (or the pseudogene TRBV3-2) to TRBJ2-1; 8 bases match TRBD1. The CDR3 covers 16 residues. Germline V gene data show CDR1 as LGHDT and CDR2 as YNNKEL (reference sequence). The ends lost 4 bases at V and 4 bases at J; junction bases unmatched: 9. CDR3 region: CASSRVGTGKYNEQFF. Written as DNA, the CDR3 is TGTGCCAGCAGCCGTGTGGGGACAGGAAAGTACAATGAGCAGTTCTTC.

The genes are TRBV3-1 (or the pseudogene TRBV3-2) and TRBJ1-1; TRBD1 matches 7 bases. The V segment lost 6 bases and the J segment 1 base; nucleotides outside the gene matches: 5. The CDR3 extends over 14 amino acids. In germline, CDR1 is LGHDT, CDR2 YNNKEL (reference sequence). The CDR3 coding sequence is TGTGCCAGCAGACGTGCAGGGGGGAACACTGAAGCTTTCTTT. It yields the protein CASRRAGGNTEAFF.

This sequence joins TRBV7-2 and TRBJ2-7; a possible D gene is TRBD1 (5 bases). This CDR3 contains 15 residues. Germline V gene data show CDR1 as SGHTA and CDR2 as FQGNSA. Deletions cut 1 base from V and 3 bases from J, with 13 bases between. CDR3 in amino acids: CASSLVAGQSYEQYF. The CDR3 region has the DNA TGTGCCAGCAGCTTAGTGGCAGGGCAAAGCTACGAGCAGTACTTC.

The rearrangement joins TRBV28 to TRBJ2-3, with D hard to call. Germline values: CDR1 MDHEN, CDR2 SYDVKM. The CDR3 has 13 residues. Trimming took 4 bases from V and 0 from J, leaving 5 bases between them. The CDR3 DNA reads as TGTGCCAGCAGTTCCCCGAGCACAGATACGCAGTATTTT. Its protein product is CASSSPSTDTQYF.

The chain has TRBV19 and TRBJ1-3; 8 bases are shared with TRBD1. Germline CDR1 LNHDA, CDR2 SQIVND (reference sequence). Trimming cost V 6 bases and J 8 bases; bases outside gene matches: 6. The CDR3 sequence is 13 residues long. The CDR3 DNA reads TGTGCCAGTAGCTTCCAGGGGGCTGACACCATATATTTT. The encoded protein is CASSFQGADTIYF.

The V gene is TRBV9, the J gene TRBJ1-6, with D possibly matching TRBD1 (5 bases). V was cut by 0 bases and J by 5 bases, with 6 bases left in between. This CDR3 contains 14 residues. Germline V CDR1 and CDR2: SGDLS, YYNGEE. The CDR3 loop reads CASSVEGHNSPLHF. Written as DNA, the CDR3 is TGTGCCAGCAGCGTAGAGGGACATAATTCACCCCTCCACTTT.

The gene calls are TRBV3-1 (or the pseudogene TRBV3-2) and TRBJ1-5; 11 bases are a match to TRBD1. Germline V gene sequence: CDR1 LGHDT, CDR2 YNNKEL (reference sequence). V shed 1 base and J 0 bases; nucleotides not matched to a gene: 5. The CDR3 spans 18 residues. The CDR3 reads CASSQGRDRGYSNQPQHF. CDR3 DNA: TGTGCCAGCAGCCAAGGCCGGGACAGGGGGTATAGCAATCAGCCCCAGCATTTT.

This chain links TRBV7-2 with TRBJ2-1, with 7 bases that match TRBD2. J was trimmed by 5 bases and V by 6 bases; bases with no gene match: 4. CDR1 is SGHTA and CDR2 is FQGNSA in the germline V gene. The CDR3 spans 13 residues. Written as DNA, the CDR3 is TGTGCCAGCAGACTAGCGAGAGACAATGAGCAGTTCTTC. Translating it yields CASRLARDNEQFF.

The rearrangement uses TRBV18 and TRBJ1-1; 7 bases map to TRBD1. The V gene end was trimmed by 5 bases and the J gene end by 5 bases; junction bases not matched to a gene: 14. Germline lookup yields CDR1 KGHSH and CDR2 LQKENI. This CDR3 contains 16 residues. Here the CDR3 reads CASSTLAGTEGTEAFF. The CDR3 DNA reads as TGTGCCAGCTCAACCCTTGCCGGGACAGAGGGAACTGAAGCTTTCTTT. Full variable domain (rest looked up from reference TRBV18 and TRBJ1-1): NAGVMQNPRHLVRRRGQEARLRCSPMKGHSHVYWYRQLPEEGLKFMVYLQKENIIDESGMPKERFSAEFPKEGPSILRIQQVVRGDSAAYFCASSTLAGTEGTEAFFGQGTRLTVV.

This chain links TRBV5-6 with TRBJ2-7, with D tentatively TRBD2 (6 bases). Trimming cost V 3 bases and J 5 bases, with 12 bases left between them. Germline-derived CDR1 and CDR2 are SGHDT and YYEEEE. The CDR3 length is 13 residues. Here the CDR3 reads CASSWRGVDEQYF. The CDR3 nucleotides are TGTGCCAGCAGCTGGAGGGGAGTCGACGAGCAGTACTTC.

This chain connects TRBV28 to TRBJ1-1; a weak D match, TRBD1 (6 bases). The V end was cut by 3 bases, the J end by 7 bases, with 15 bases between. Germline CDR1 and CDR2: MDHEN and SYDVKM. This CDR3 contains 14 residues. For the CDR3, the DNA is TGTGCCAGCAGTTTGTCAGGGGTTTATAATGAAGCTTTCTTT. It specifies CASSLSGVYNEAFF.

The CDR3 DNA follows: TGTGCCAGCAGCCCAGGATTGACAGATACGCAGTATTTT. This translates into CASSPGLTDTQYF. The gene calls are TRBV12-3 or TRBV12-4 and TRBJ2-3, with unresolved D. Deletions cut 6 bases from V and 3 bases from J, with 10 bases between. CDR3 length: 13 amino acids.

The rearrangement links TRBV7-9 to TRBJ1-2; D call uncertain. The V gene lost 6 bases and the J gene lost 4 bases, with 9 bases spanning the gap. This CDR3 region has 12 residues. Per germline, CDR1 SEHNR and CDR2 FQNEAQ (reference sequence). The DNA for the CDR3 is TGTGCCAGCAGGGAAGGTCCCTATGGCTACACCTTC. This gives the protein CASREGPYGYTF.

This clone appeared a single time. The chain has TRBV24-1 and TRBJ1-5, with 7 bases fitting TRBD1. CDR1 is KGHDR and CDR2 is SFDVKD in the germline V gene. Trimming took 3 bases from V and 6 from J; bases not matched to a gene: 1. CDR3 length equals 13 residues. CDR3 bases: TGTGCCACCAGTGATGCAGGGGGTCAGCCCCAGCATTTT. Protein: CATSDAGGQPQHF.

J is TRBJ1-4 and V is TRBV5-1, with D possibly TRBD1 on 5 matching bases. The CDR3 sequence is 15 residues long. Trimming removed 0 bases from V and 4 bases from J, with 10 bases in between. Germline V CDR1 and CDR2: SGHRS, YFSETQ. The CDR3 sequence: CASSLVGLSNEKLFF. The CDR3 DNA reads as TGCGCCAGCAGCTTGGTGGGACTGAGTAATGAAAAACTGTTTTTT.

The chain carries TRBV5-8 and TRBJ1-5; D is unclear. Germline CDR1 and CDR2: SGHTS and YDEGEE. The CDR3 spans 14 residues. V lost 3 bases and J 1 base, leaving 8 bases between the germline ends. The CDR3 is CASSSPGSNQPQHF. In DNA form, the CDR3 reads TGTGCCAGCAGCTCCCCTGGGAGCAATCAGCCCCAGCATTTT.

V and J are TRBV6-5 and TRBJ1-2, with D uncertain. The CDR3 is made up of 13 amino acids. V lost 1 base, J lost 3 bases, and 6 bases lay in between. The germline CDR1 and CDR2 sequences are MNHEY and SVGAGI. CDR3 sequence reads: CASSYYRDYGYTF. The DNA for the CDR3 is TGTGCCAGCAGTTACTACCGGGACTATGGCTACACCTTC.

This clone was counted a single time. The chain carries TRBV6-2 or TRBV6-3 and TRBJ1-2; D not resolved. The CDR3 sequence is 13 residues long. V was shortened by 2 bases and J by 7 bases, with 11 bases between the two germline ends. Germline V gene sequence: CDR1 MNHEY, CDR2 SVGEGT. The chain's CDR3 is CASSYGGVPGYTF. DNA of the CDR3: TGTGCCAGCAGTTACGGCGGGGTACCTGGCTACACCTTC.

The rearrangement joins TRBV5-1 to TRBJ2-2, with 11 bases aligning to TRBD2. Germline CDR1 and CDR2: SGHRS and YFSETQ. With V trimmed by 3 bases and J by 0 bases, 7 bases remained unmatched. CDR3 length: 18 residues. The CDR3 coding sequence is TGCGCCAGCAGCTCCGGACTAGCGGGCGTTGCGAACACCGGGGAGCTGTTTTTT. This translates into CASSSGLAGVANTGELFF.